The entry below describes one T cell receptor beta chain. Its antigen remains unidentified. Germline CDR1 reads MDHEN; CDR2 reads SYDVKM. Trimming took 1 base from V and 2 from J, leaving 21 bases between them. The CDR3 runs 19 residues. The data originate from a study of T cell responses to AZD1222 COVID-19 vaccine. Study-wide results and limits: Only six people who got AZD1222 tested seropositive at baseline. Researchers report vaccine-associated CD4 TCRs spanning spike, with dominance at 160-218 and 743-854. Donors, mostly white British, included more females; clonal diversity was possibly underestimated.

This table comes from immunoSEQ multiplex PCR, and its TCRdb copy is limited to in-frame clones, with some not included. The table has about 110,000 clones, about 88% seen once. This chain links TRBV28 with TRBJ1-5, with D perhaps matching TRBD1 (5 bases). Sequencing used peripheral blood, obtained on day 0 of AZD1222 vaccination. The sequence was obtained from an adult in good health. This CDR3 reads CASSLFRQGNRVGNQPQHF. The CDR3 nucleotides are TGTGCCAGCAGTTTATTCAGGCAGGGTAATCGTGTGGGCAATCAGCCCCAGCATTTT. Full variable domain (rest looked up from reference TRBV28 and TRBJ1-5): DVKVTQSSRYLVKRTGEKVFLECVQDMDHENMFWYRQDPGLGLRLIYFSYDVKMKEKGDIPEGYSVSREKKERFSLILESASTNQTSMYLCASSLFRQGNRVGNQPQHFGDGTRLSIL.